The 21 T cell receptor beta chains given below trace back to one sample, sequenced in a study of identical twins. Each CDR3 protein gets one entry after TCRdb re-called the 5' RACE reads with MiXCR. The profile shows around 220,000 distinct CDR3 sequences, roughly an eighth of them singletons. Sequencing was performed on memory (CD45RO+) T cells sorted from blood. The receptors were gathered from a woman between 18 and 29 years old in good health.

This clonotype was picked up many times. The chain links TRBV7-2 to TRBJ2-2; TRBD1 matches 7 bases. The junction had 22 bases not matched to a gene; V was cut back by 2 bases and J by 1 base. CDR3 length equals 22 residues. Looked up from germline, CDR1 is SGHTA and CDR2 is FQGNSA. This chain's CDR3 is CASSLLIGASRTGDGNTGELFF. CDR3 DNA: TGTGCCAGCAGCTTATTAATTGGAGCAAGCAGAACAGGGGACGGGAACACCGGGGAGCTGTTTTTT.

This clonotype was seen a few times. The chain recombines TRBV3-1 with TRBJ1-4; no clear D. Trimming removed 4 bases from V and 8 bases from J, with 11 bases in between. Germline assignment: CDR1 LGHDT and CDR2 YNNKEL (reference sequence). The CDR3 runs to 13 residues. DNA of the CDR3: TGTGCCAGCAGCCCGACGGTAGGCGAAAAACTGTTTTTT. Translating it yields CASSPTVGEKLFF.

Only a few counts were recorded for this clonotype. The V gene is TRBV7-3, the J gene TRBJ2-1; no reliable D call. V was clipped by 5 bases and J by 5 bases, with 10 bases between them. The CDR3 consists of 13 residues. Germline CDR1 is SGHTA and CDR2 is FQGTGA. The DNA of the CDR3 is TGTGCCAGCAGCCCCGGACCCAACAATGAGCAGTTCTTC. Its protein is CASSPGPNNEQFF. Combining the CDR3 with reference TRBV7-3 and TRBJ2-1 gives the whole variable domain GAGVSQTPSNKVTEKGKYVELRCDPISGHTALYWYRQSLGQGPEFLIYFQGTGAADDSGLPNDRFFAVRPEGSVSTLKIQRTERGDSAVYLCASSPGPNNEQFFGPGTRLTVL.

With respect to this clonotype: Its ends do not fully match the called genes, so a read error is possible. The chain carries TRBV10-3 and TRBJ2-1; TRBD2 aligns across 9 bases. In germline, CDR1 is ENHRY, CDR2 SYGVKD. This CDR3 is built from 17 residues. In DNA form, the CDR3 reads TGTGCCAGCAGTAGACGACTAGCGGTGACCTCCTACAATGAGCAGTTCTTC. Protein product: CASSRRLAVTSYNEQFF.

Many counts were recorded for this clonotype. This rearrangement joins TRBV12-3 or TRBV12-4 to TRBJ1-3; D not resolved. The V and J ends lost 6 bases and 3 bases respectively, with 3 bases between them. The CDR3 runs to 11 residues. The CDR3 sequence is CASSRGNTIYF. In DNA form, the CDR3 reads TGTGCCAGCAGCCGTGGAAACACCATATATTTT.

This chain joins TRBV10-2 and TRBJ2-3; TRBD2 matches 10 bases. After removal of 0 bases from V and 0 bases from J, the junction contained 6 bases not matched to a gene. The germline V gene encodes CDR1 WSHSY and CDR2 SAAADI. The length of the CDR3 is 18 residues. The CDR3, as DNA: TGCGCCAGCAGTGAGTCGACGGCTAGCGGGAGCAGCACAGATACGCAGTATTTT. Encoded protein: CASSESTASGSSTDTQYF.

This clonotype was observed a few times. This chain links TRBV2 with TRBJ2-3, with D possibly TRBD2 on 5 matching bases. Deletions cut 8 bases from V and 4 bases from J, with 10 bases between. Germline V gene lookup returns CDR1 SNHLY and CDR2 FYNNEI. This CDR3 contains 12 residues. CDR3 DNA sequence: TGTGCCAGCTGCCTAGCAGCAGATACGCAGTATTTT. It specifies CASCLAADTQYF.

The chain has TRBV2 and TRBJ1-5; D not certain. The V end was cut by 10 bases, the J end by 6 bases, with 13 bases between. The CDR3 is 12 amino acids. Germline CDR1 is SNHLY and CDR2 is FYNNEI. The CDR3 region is CATSPYGQPQHF. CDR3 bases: TGTGCCACATCCCCGTATGGTCAGCCCCAGCATTTT.

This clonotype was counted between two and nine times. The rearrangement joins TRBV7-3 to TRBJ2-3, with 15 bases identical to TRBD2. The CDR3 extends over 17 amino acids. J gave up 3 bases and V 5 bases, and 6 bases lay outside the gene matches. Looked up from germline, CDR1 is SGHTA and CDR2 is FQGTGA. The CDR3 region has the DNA TGTGCCAGCAGCAAGGGACTAGCGGGGGGATCTACAGATACGCAGTATTTT. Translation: CASSKGLAGGSTDTQYF.

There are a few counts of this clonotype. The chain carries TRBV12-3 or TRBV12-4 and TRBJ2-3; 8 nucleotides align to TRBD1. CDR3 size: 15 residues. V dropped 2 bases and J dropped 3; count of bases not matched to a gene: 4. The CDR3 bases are TGTGCCAGCAGTTTACGACAGGGGAGGACAGATACGCAGTATTTT. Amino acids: CASSLRQGRTDTQYF.

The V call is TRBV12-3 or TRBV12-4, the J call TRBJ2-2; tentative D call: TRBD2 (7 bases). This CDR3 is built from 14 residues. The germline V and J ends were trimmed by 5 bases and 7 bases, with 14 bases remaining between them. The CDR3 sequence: CASSSNREGGELFF. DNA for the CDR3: TGTGCCAGCAGTAGTAACAGGGAGGGCGGGGAGCTGTTTTTT.

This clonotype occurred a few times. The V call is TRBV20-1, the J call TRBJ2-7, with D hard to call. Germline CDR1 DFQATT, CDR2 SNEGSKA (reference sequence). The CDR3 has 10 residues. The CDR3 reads CRRTPYEQYF. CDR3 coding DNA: TGCAGGAGGACCCCCTACGAGCAGTACTTC.

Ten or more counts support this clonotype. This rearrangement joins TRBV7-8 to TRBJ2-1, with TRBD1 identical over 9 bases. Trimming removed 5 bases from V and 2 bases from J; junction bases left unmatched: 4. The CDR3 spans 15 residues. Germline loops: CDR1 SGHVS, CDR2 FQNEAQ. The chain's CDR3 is CASSGGQGTYNEQFF. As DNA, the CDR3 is TGTGCCAGCAGCGGGGGACAGGGTACCTACAATGAGCAGTTCTTC.

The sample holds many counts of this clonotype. The CDR3 DNA is TGTGCCAGCAGTCACGAGGGGGGCTGGTACGCTGAAGCTTTCTTT. Translated, it gives CASSHEGGWYAEAFF. The chain is built from TRBV12-3 or TRBV12-4 and TRBJ1-1; D possibly corresponds to TRBD1 (6 bases). With 5 bases removed from V and 6 bases from J, the gap between germline ends came to 19 bases. The CDR3 runs to 15 residues.

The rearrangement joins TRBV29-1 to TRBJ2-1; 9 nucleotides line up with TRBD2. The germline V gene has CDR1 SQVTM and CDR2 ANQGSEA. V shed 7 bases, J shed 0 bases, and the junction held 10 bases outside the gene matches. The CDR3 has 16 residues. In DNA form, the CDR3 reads TGCAGCGGCCGGGGGACTAGCAGAAGCTCCTACAATGAGCAGTTCTTC. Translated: CSGRGTSRSSYNEQFF.

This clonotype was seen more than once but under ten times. The DNA for the CDR3 is TGTGCCACCAGTGATTCGGCTCGCCGGAGCTCCTACAATGAGCAGTTCTTC. Residues: CATSDSARRSSYNEQFF. The rearrangement joins TRBV24-1 to TRBJ2-1; D not resolved. With 2 bases removed from V and 0 bases from J, the gap between germline ends came to 13 bases. The CDR3 runs 17 residues. Germline V gene lookup returns CDR1 KGHDR and CDR2 SFDVKD.

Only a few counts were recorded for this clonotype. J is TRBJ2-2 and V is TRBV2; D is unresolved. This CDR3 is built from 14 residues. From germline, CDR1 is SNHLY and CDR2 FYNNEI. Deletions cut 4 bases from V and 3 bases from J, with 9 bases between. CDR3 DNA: TGTGCCAGCAGTGTTAACGGAGACACCGGGGAGCTGTTTTTT. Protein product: CASSVNGDTGELFF.

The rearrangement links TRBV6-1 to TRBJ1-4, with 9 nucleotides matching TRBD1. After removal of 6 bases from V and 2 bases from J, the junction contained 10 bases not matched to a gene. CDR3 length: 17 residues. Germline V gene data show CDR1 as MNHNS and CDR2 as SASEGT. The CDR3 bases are TGTGCCAGCAGCCTTGGGACAGGGCGGCGCACTAATGAAAAACTGTTTTTT. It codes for CASSLGTGRRTNEKLFF.

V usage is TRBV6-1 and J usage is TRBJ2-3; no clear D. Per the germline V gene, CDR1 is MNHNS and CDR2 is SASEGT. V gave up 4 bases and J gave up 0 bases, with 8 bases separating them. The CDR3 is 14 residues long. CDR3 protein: CASSGFLSTDTQYF. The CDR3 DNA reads TGTGCCAGCAGTGGTTTTTTGAGCACAGATACGCAGTATTTT.

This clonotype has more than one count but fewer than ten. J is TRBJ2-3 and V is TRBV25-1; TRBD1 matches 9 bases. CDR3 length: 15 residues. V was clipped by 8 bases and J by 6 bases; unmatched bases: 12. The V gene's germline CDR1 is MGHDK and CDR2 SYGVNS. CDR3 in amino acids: CASLGTGPPWDTQYF. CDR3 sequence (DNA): TGTGCCAGCTTGGGGACAGGGCCCCCATGGGATACGCAGTATTTT. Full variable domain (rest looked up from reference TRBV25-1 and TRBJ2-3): EADIYQTPRYLVIGTGKKITLECSQTMGHDKMYWYQQDPGMELHLIHYSYGVNSTEKGDLSSESTVSRIRTEHFPLTLESARPSHTSQYLCASLGTGPPWDTQYFGPGTRLTVL.

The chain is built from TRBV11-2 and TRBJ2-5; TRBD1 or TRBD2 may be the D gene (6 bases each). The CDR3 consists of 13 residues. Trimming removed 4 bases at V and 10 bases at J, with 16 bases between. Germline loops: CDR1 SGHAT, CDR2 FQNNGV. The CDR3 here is CASSSHKGGVQYF. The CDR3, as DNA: TGTGCCAGCAGCTCACACAAGGGGGGTGTCCAGTACTTC.